The 26 T cell receptor beta chains given below trace back to one sample, sequenced in a study of T-cell memory formation after mild COVID-19 (dated by TCRdb to 2020 to 2022). Library generation was performed with 5' RACE. Instrument used: Illumina NovaSeq 6000. TCRdb reran the public reads through fastp at Q25 and MiXCR, keeping productive beta chains. CDR3 protein duplicates are merged, each entry listing the most common genes and DNA. Here the sample has about 270,000 distinct CDR3 sequences; roughly 17% occur a single time. Together, the top ten hold 23% of the sample. Sequenced: PBMCs or a T cell subset sorted from them (not recorded which). Receptor source: a man younger than 30 who had mild COVID-19 (a few samples of this study predate the infection). The sample titles of this study are shuffled in the database, so cell type and time point are left out; the donor was told from shared clones.

This clonotype was picked up one time. The J gene is TRBJ1-5, the V gene TRBV27; no definite D call. The germline gives CDR1 MNHEY, CDR2 SMNVEV (reference sequence). The V end lost 2 bases, the J end lost 7 bases, and 12 bases lay between the germline ends. The CDR3 is 14 residues long. In DNA form, the CDR3 reads TGTGCCAGCAGTTTAGAGGGATTGCGGCAGCCCCAGCATTTT. Its protein is CASSLEGLRQPQHF.

The rearrangement joins TRBV3-1 to TRBJ2-7; possibly TRBD2 for D (6 bases). Between the trimmed V and J ends, which lost 1 base and 6 bases, there was a span of 13 bases. Germline CDR1 and CDR2: LGHDT and YNNKEL (reference sequence). The CDR3 consists of 14 residues. CDR3 sequence: CASSQAGGIFEQYF. The CDR3 coding sequence is TGTGCCAGCAGCCAAGCCGGGGGTATATTCGAGCAGTACTTC.

This chain connects TRBV12-3 or TRBV12-4 to TRBJ1-2, with a tentative D call TRBD1 (6 bases). CDR3 size: 16 residues. Trimming stripped 6 bases from V and 6 bases from J, with 23 bases between. Here the CDR3 reads CASRQTTDSLDDGYTF. CDR3 nucleotide sequence: TGTGCCAGCAGACAAACCACGGACAGCCTAGACGATGGCTACACCTTC.

This clonotype has only a few counts. This chain uses TRBV5-1 with TRBJ2-3, with D hard to call. The germline V gene encodes CDR1 SGHRS and CDR2 YFSETQ. The CDR3 length is 14 residues. Trimming stripped 4 bases from V and 2 bases from J, with 11 bases between. CDR3 sequence (DNA): TGCGCCAGCAGCCGCCGACACGACACAGATACGCAGTATTTT. Translation: CASSRRHDTDTQYF.

This clonotype was seen a few times. The genes are TRBV6-1 and TRBJ1-1; tentative D call: TRBD1 (5 bases). The germline gives CDR1 MNHNS, CDR2 SASEGT. The V end was cut by 8 bases, the J end by 1 base, with 11 bases between. This CDR3 is 13 amino acids long. The CDR3 DNA is TGTGCCAGCCGCGGGACGCCGAACACTGAAGCTTTCTTT. This gives the protein CASRGTPNTEAFF.

This clonotype was seen a handful of times. The rearrangement links TRBV5-1 to TRBJ2-3; D not resolved. The CDR3 contains 15 residues. Germline V gene sequence: CDR1 SGHRS, CDR2 YFSETQ. V shed 2 bases and J shed 3 bases, with 13 bases lying between them. The CDR3 nucleotides are TGCGCCAGCAGCTTAGGGCTAGTAGTGACAGATACGCAGTATTTT. It translates to CASSLGLVVTDTQYF.

The V and J genes are TRBV5-5 and TRBJ1-5; D might be TRBD1 (6 bases). This CDR3 is built from 17 residues. Germline V gives CDR1 SGHKS, CDR2 YYEKEE (reference sequence). Trimming removed 3 bases from V and 0 bases from J, with 16 bases in between. The CDR3 DNA follows: TGTGCCAGCAGCTGGGCATCCCCAGGGGCTAGCAATCAGCCCCAGCATTTT. Translated, it gives CASSWASPGASNQPQHF.

The chain uses TRBV13 and TRBJ2-7, with D possibly being TRBD1 (5 bases). Germline assignment: CDR1 PRHDT and CDR2 FYEKMQ (reference sequence). V was pared by 3 bases and J by 3 bases, with 9 bases between. The CDR3 runs to 13 residues. The CDR3 sequence: CASSFADSYEQYV. As DNA, the CDR3 is TGTGCCAGCAGCTTCGCAGACAGCTACGAGCAGTACGTC.

This clonotype was counted between two and nine times. V is TRBV4-1 and J is TRBJ2-5; no clear D gene. The V and J ends lost 4 bases and 4 bases respectively, with 19 bases between them. Germline-derived CDR1 and CDR2 are MGHRA and YSYEKL. The CDR3 extends over 16 amino acids. The CDR3 DNA is TGCGCCAGCAGCCCGACGAAGGCCCAGCGAAGAGAGACCCAGTACTTC. This translates into CASSPTKAQRRETQYF.

This clonotype turned up a few times. As DNA, the CDR3 is TGTGCCAGCAGTTCCGTACAGGGACATGAGCAGTTCTTC. Translating it yields CASSSVQGHEQFF. V and J are TRBV6-5 and TRBJ2-1; maybe TRBD1 (6 bases). With 4 bases removed from V and 8 bases from J, the gap between germline ends came to 12 bases. The CDR3 consists of 13 residues. In germline, CDR1 is MNHEY, CDR2 SVGAGI.

This clonotype was picked up a small number of times. The CDR3 protein is CASSLDGSSYQETQYF. The CDR3 DNA sequence: TGCGCCAGCAGCTTGGATGGTTCTTCGTACCAAGAGACCCAGTACTTC. The chain uses TRBV5-1 and TRBJ2-5; D gene ambiguous. V lost 0 bases, J lost 0 bases, and 12 bases lay in between. CDR3 length equals 16 residues. Germline CDR1 and CDR2: SGHRS and YFSETQ.

This clonotype was detected only a few times. This chain links TRBV12-3 or TRBV12-4 with TRBJ2-5; possibly TRBD1 for D (5 bases). This CDR3 is 12 amino acids long. V lost 6 bases, J lost 4 bases, and 9 bases lay in between. The CDR3 protein is CASRFQGETQYF. The CDR3 DNA reads TGTGCCAGCAGATTCCAGGGAGAGACCCAGTACTTC.

The gene calls are TRBV20-1 and TRBJ1-2; tentatively, D is TRBD1 (6 bases). Germline CDR1 is DFQATT and CDR2 is SNEGSKA (reference sequence). V dropped 5 bases and J dropped 7 bases, with 23 bases sitting between them. The CDR3 consists of 15 residues. The CDR3, as DNA: TGCAGTGCTGCGATGGGGGCAGGGGAAGGGGGTGGCTACACCTTC. It yields the protein CSAAMGAGEGGGYTF.

Details on this clonotype: One end of the junction fails to match germline, which may point to a read error. The chain is built from TRBV7-6 and TRBJ1-1; D possibly corresponds to TRBD1 (6 bases). The CDR3 consists of 14 residues. Germline V gene lookup returns CDR1 SGHVS and CDR2 FNYEAQ. CDR3 in amino acids: CASRINPGATEAFF. CDR3 sequence (DNA): TGTGCCAGCAGAATAAATCCAGGGGCGACTGAAGCCTTCTTT.

This clonotype was picked up a small number of times. The rearrangement joins TRBV7-3 to TRBJ2-1; D is undetermined. Trimming shortened V by 4 bases and J by 7 bases, and 11 bases separated the two germline ends. CDR1 is SGHTA, CDR2 FQGTGA, per germline. CDR3 length equals 13 residues. CDR3 sequence reads: CASSSGPRNEQFF. In DNA, the CDR3 is TGTGCCAGCAGCTCCGGGCCCAGGAATGAGCAGTTCTTC.

This clonotype was seen a few times. The chain carries TRBV5-1 and TRBJ1-2; TRBD1 aligns across 7 bases. The CDR3 has 16 residues. The germline V gene has CDR1 SGHRS and CDR2 YFSETQ. After removal of 0 bases from V and 0 bases from J, the junction contained 5 bases not matched to a gene. The CDR3 region is CASSLGPQGPNYGYTF. In DNA, the CDR3 is TGCGCCAGCAGCTTGGGCCCACAGGGGCCTAACTATGGCTACACCTTC. Variable domain in full (rest from reference TRBV5-1 and TRBJ1-2): KAGVTQTPRYLIKTRGQQVTLSCSPISGHRSVSWYQQTPGQGLQFLFEYFSETQRNKGNFPGRFSGRQFSNSRSEMNVSTLELGDSALYLCASSLGPQGPNYGYTFGSGTRLTVV.

This clonotype has more than one count but fewer than ten. The chain links TRBV6-2 or TRBV6-3 to TRBJ2-4; D is possibly TRBD1 or TRBD2 (5 bases each). V was clipped by 1 base and J by 2 bases, with 12 bases between them. CDR3 length: 16 residues. Germline lookup yields CDR1 MNHEY and CDR2 SVGEGT. The chain's CDR3 is CASSYFSGRTKNIQYF. CDR3 nucleotide sequence: TGTGCCAGCAGTTACTTTTCGGGACGGACCAAAAACATTCAGTACTTC.

In this sample, this clonotype turned up many times. The rearrangement links TRBV20-1 to TRBJ1-1; D ambiguous. Looked up from germline, CDR1 is DFQATT and CDR2 is SNEGSKA (reference sequence). Deletions cut 7 bases from V and 3 bases from J, with 15 bases between. This CDR3 region has 13 residues. CDR3 protein: CSVQEGRDTEAFF. Here the CDR3 DNA reads TGCAGTGTTCAAGAGGGCCGGGACACTGAAGCTTTCTTT.

The sample holds many counts of this clonotype. The V and J genes are TRBV5-5 and TRBJ2-2, with D possibly matching TRBD2 (6 bases). The V end lost 5 bases, the J end lost 7 bases, and 9 bases lay between the germline ends. CDR3 length: 12 residues. Germline CDR1 SGHKS, CDR2 YYEKEE (reference sequence). CDR3 amino acids: CASSLGGGELFF. CDR3 bases: TGTGCCAGCAGTCTGGGGGGCGGGGAGCTGTTTTTT.

This clonotype was counted a few times. The genes are TRBV12-3 or TRBV12-4 and TRBJ2-3; the D call may be TRBD1 or TRBD2 (5 bases each). The CDR3 length is 14 residues. Trimming left V 5 bases short and J 5 bases short, with 14 bases between. The CDR3 nucleotides are TGTGCCAGCAGTACCTGGACTGGGGGAGATACGCAGTATTTT. Translating it yields CASSTWTGGDTQYF.

The chain combines TRBV29-1 with TRBJ1-5; D uncertain. CDR3 length equals 13 residues. Germline V CDR1 and CDR2: SQVTM, ANQGSEA. The V gene lost 4 bases and the J gene lost 6 bases, with 13 bases spanning the gap. CDR3 sequence: CSVGYERGQPQHF. The CDR3 region has the DNA TGCAGCGTTGGGTACGAGCGTGGTCAGCCCCAGCATTTT. Full variable domain (remainder filled in from reference TRBV29-1 and TRBJ1-5): SAVISQKPSRDICQRGTSLTIQCQVDSQVTMMFWYRQQPGQSLTLIATANQGSEATYESGFVIDKFPISRPNLTFSTLTVSNMSPEDSSIYLCSVGYERGQPQHFGDGTRLSIL.

This clonotype came up many times. The chain couples TRBV7-3 to TRBJ2-5; a weak D match, TRBD1 (6 bases). The V end was cut by 2 bases, the J end by 5 bases, with 9 bases between. In germline, CDR1 is SGHTA, CDR2 FQGTGA. CDR3 size: 13 residues. In nucleotides, the CDR3 is TGTGCCAGCAGCTTATCCAGGGGTGAGACCCAGTACTTC. Translation gives CASSLSRGETQYF.

The V and J genes are TRBV5-1 and TRBJ2-5; 9 bases fit TRBD2. The CDR3 is made up of 15 amino acids. CDR1 and CDR2 from the germline V gene are SGHRS and YFSETQ. V was pared by 2 bases and J by 5 bases, with 7 bases of the junction left unmatched. For the CDR3, the DNA is TGCGCCAGCAGCTTAACCGGGACTAGCACGGAGACCCAGTACTTC. Amino acids: CASSLTGTSTETQYF.

This clonotype was seen at least ten times. The J gene is TRBJ1-2, the V gene TRBV5-1; 7 bases are shared with TRBD1. The junction had 0 bases not matched to a gene; V was cut back by 0 bases and J by 7 bases. The CDR3 runs 12 residues. CDR1 SGHRS and CDR2 YFSETQ come from the germline V gene. CDR3 amino acids: CASSLAGGGYTF. CDR3 sequence (DNA): TGCGCCAGCAGCTTGGCAGGGGGTGGCTACACCTTC.

The rearrangement links TRBV6-2 or TRBV6-3 to TRBJ1-5; 7 bases align to TRBD1. Germline V gene lookup returns CDR1 MNHEY and CDR2 SVGEGT. The CDR3 covers 14 residues. Unmatched junction bases numbered 9, after V lost 7 bases and J lost 6 bases. The CDR3: CASNRQGLSQPQHF. The CDR3 DNA sequence: TGTGCCAGCAACCGACAGGGTTTGAGTCAGCCCCAGCATTTT.

The chain carries TRBV7-9 and TRBJ2-2; D possibly corresponds to TRBD2 (7 bases). Trimming shortened V by 8 bases and J by 7 bases, and 20 bases separated the two germline ends. Germline assignment: CDR1 SEHNR and CDR2 FQNEAQ (reference sequence). This CDR3 region has 15 residues. CDR3 region: CASPVRGGTNGELFF. DNA of the CDR3: TGTGCCAGCCCTGTAAGGGGGGGAACGAACGGGGAGCTGTTTTTT.